Below, 23 T cell receptor beta chains from the same sample are listed, as sequenced in a study of T cell responses to AZD1222 COVID-19 vaccine. TCRdb's table, derived via immunoSEQ multiplex PCR, lists solely in-frame clones and lacks some. This sample has about 180,000 clones; about 86% occur once, and the top ten carry around 10%. The sequences come from peripheral blood, collected 28 days after the second AZD1222 dose. The receptors derive from an adult who received the AZD1222 COVID-19 vaccine.

This rearrangement joins TRBV10-1 to TRBJ2-7, with a tentative D call TRBD1 (5 bases). With 0 bases removed from V and 3 bases from J, the gap between germline ends came to 12 bases. This CDR3 has 15 residues. In germline, CDR1 is WNHNN, CDR2 SYGVQD (reference sequence). This CDR3 reads CASSESSVQGYEQYF. The CDR3 nucleotides read TGCGCCAGCAGTGAGTCGAGTGTGCAGGGCTACGAGCAGTACTTC.

This clone was counted a few times. This sequence joins TRBV12-3 or TRBV12-4 and TRBJ1-6; D is ambiguous. Trimming took off 5 bases at V and 7 bases at J, with 9 bases between the two ends. There are 13 residues in the CDR3. The chain's CDR3 is CASSLSINSPLHF. The CDR3 DNA reads TGTGCCAGCAGTCTCTCTATAAATTCACCCCTCCACTTT.

V and J are TRBV6-1 and TRBJ2-7; TRBD1 might be the D (6 bases). Germline CDR1 reads MNHNS; CDR2 reads SASEGT. The CDR3 sequence is 15 residues long. The V gene lost 1 base and the J gene lost 5 bases, with 15 bases spanning the gap. CDR3 in DNA: TGTGCCAGCAGTGAAGAACAGGGATCCTTCGACGAGCAGTACTTC. This sequence encodes CASSEEQGSFDEQYF.

As DNA, the CDR3 is TGTGCCAGCAGCCAAGAAGGCAGGGGGTCAGGGAACACTGAAGCTTTCTTT. This encodes CASSQEGRGSGNTEAFF. The chain has TRBV4-2 and TRBJ1-1; 7 bases are shared with TRBD1. The germline V gene encodes CDR1 LGHNA and CDR2 YNFKEQ. The CDR3 totals 17 residues. V dropped 0 bases and J dropped 1; count of bases not matched to a gene: 8.

The chain uses TRBV5-1 and TRBJ2-7, with D unresolved. Germline lookup yields CDR1 SGHRS and CDR2 YFSETQ. The CDR3 runs 12 residues. V was pared by 9 bases and J by 2 bases, with 12 bases between. The CDR3 DNA reads TGCGCCACTCCGCCCCGAACCTACGAGCAGTACTTC. Its translation is CATPPRTYEQYF.

The rearrangement joins TRBV13 to TRBJ2-2; 9 bases are a match to TRBD1. With V trimmed by 0 bases and J by 6 bases, 2 bases remained unmatched. The V gene's germline CDR1 is PRHDT and CDR2 FYEKMQ (reference sequence). The CDR3 is 15 residues long. CDR3 protein: CASSLGTGGPGELFF. Here the CDR3 DNA reads TGTGCCAGCAGCTTAGGCACAGGGGGCCCCGGGGAGCTGTTTTTT.

With respect to this clone: A junction boundary mismatches the germline segment, possibly from a read error. The V and J genes are TRBV3-1 (or the pseudogene TRBV3-2) and TRBJ1-1, with TRBD1 matching 8 bases. There are 14 residues in the CDR3. The germline gives CDR1 LGHDT, CDR2 YNNKEL (reference sequence). CDR3 bases: TGTGCCAGCAGCCAACCGGGACAGGCCTCTGAAGTTTTCTTT. Translated: CASSQPGQASEVFF.

With respect to this clone: A read error may produce the germline difference seen at one junction end. J is TRBJ1-2 and V is TRBV6-5; D is perhaps TRBD1 (6 bases). The CDR3 covers 15 residues. From germline, CDR1 is MNHEY and CDR2 SVGAGI. The CDR3 region has the DNA TGTGCCAGCAGTAACTCCCGGACAGCTAACTATGGCTACACCTTC. Translation gives CASSNSRTANYGYTF.

The gene calls are TRBV4-1 and TRBJ1-4, with D unclear. V lost 1 base and J 5 bases, leaving 17 bases between the germline ends. Germline V CDR1 and CDR2: MGHRA, YSYEKL. The CDR3 is made up of 17 amino acids. In nucleotides, the CDR3 is TGCGCCAGCAGCCAAGCTCACCCGGGAGTCGTAAATGAAAAACTGTTTTTT. Amino acids: CASSQAHPGVVNEKLFF.

J is TRBJ1-2 and V is TRBV19; D is undetermined. Germline lookup yields CDR1 LNHDA and CDR2 SQIVND (reference sequence). V lost 4 bases and J 7 bases, leaving 13 bases between the germline ends. The length of the CDR3 is 13 residues. This CDR3 is CASSTELVGGYTF. In DNA form, the CDR3 reads TGTGCCAGTAGTACGGAACTGGTAGGTGGCTACACCTTC.

This clone was found a few times. The chain carries TRBV5-1 and TRBJ2-3; TRBD2 matches 8 bases. Germline loops: CDR1 SGHRS, CDR2 YFSETQ. V gave up 4 bases and J gave up 3 bases; unmatched junction bases: 10. The CDR3 totals 16 residues. The CDR3 reads CASSVTTSALTDTQYF. DNA for the CDR3: TGCGCCAGCAGCGTGACGACTAGCGCCCTAACAGATACGCAGTATTTT. Full variable domain (rest looked up from reference TRBV5-1 and TRBJ2-3): KAGVTQTPRYLIKTRGQQVTLSCSPISGHRSVSWYQQTPGQGLQFLFEYFSETQRNKGNFPGRFSGRQFSNSRSEMNVSTLELGDSALYLCASSVTTSALTDTQYFGPGTRLTVL.

The CDR3 spells CATSDPPTDTQYF. The CDR3 coding sequence is TGTGCCACCAGTGACCCCCCGACAGATACGCAGTATTTT. J is TRBJ2-3 and V is TRBV24-1; D not resolved. The CDR3 runs to 13 residues. The germline CDR1 and CDR2 sequences are KGHDR and SFDVKD. Trimming removed 4 bases at V and 3 bases at J, with 7 bases between.

The rearrangement uses TRBV7-9 and TRBJ1-2; the D is unclear. V lost 5 bases to trimming and J lost 4 bases, with 11 bases between them. CDR1 and CDR2 from the germline V gene are SEHNR and FQNEAQ (reference sequence). This CDR3 has 13 amino acids. The CDR3 loop reads CASSPQLLYGYTF. Written as DNA, the CDR3 is TGTGCCAGCAGCCCACAACTCCTCTATGGCTACACCTTC.

On this clone: This sample includes further DNA sequences coding for the same CDR3. The chain joins TRBV4-1 to TRBJ1-1; no definite D call. Germline V gives CDR1 MGHRA, CDR2 YSYEKL. This CDR3 contains 14 residues. V was clipped by 5 bases and J by 1 base, with 11 bases between them. DNA for the CDR3: TGCGCCAGCAGCAGGGATTTGGGGAACACTGAAGCTTTCTTT. It translates to CASSRDLGNTEAFF.

V usage is TRBV7-9 and J usage is TRBJ2-3; D uncertain. Germline CDR1 and CDR2: SEHNR and FQNEAQ (reference sequence). Trimming took 4 bases from V and 0 from J, leaving 14 bases between them. The CDR3 extends over 16 amino acids. CDR3 protein: CASSSPLTLSTDTQYF. The CDR3 region has the DNA TGTGCCAGCAGCTCCCCCCTGACTCTGAGCACAGATACGCAGTATTTT.

The chain combines TRBV7-2 with TRBJ2-2; no definite D call. Germline CDR1 reads SGHTA; CDR2 reads FQGNSA. The length of the CDR3 is 14 residues. V lost 3 bases, J lost 0 bases, and 5 bases lay in between. The CDR3 DNA reads as TGTGCCAGCAGCTTTCCAGCGAACACCGGGGAGCTGTTTTTT. This codes for CASSFPANTGELFF.

The chain joins TRBV5-1 to TRBJ1-4; 7 bases agree with TRBD1. CDR1 SGHRS and CDR2 YFSETQ come from the germline V gene. The CDR3 runs to 15 residues. Unmatched junction bases numbered 4, after V lost 0 bases and J lost 5 bases. CDR3 DNA sequence: TGCGCCAGCAGCTTGGGAGGGGGCGCAAATGAAAAACTGTTTTTT. This sequence encodes CASSLGGGANEKLFF.

As for this clone: The same CDR3 can be traced to other DNA sequences in this sample. The chain is built from TRBV7-9 and TRBJ1-6; TRBD1 might be the D (5 bases). The CDR3 is 14 amino acids. Germline CDR1 is SEHNR and CDR2 is FQNEAQ (reference sequence). The germline V and J ends were trimmed by 1 base and 10 bases, with 11 bases remaining between them. The CDR3 here is CASSLGRVNSPLHF. The CDR3 DNA is TGTGCCAGCAGCTTAGGCAGGGTTAACTCACCCCTCCACTTT.

This chain joins TRBV19 and TRBJ2-1, with 8 positions matching TRBD2. This CDR3 spans 14 amino acids. From germline, CDR1 is LNHDA and CDR2 SQIVND (reference sequence). Trimming at V came to 2 bases and at J to 7 bases, leaving 4 bases not matched to a gene. The CDR3 here is CASSISGGGNEQFF. The CDR3, as DNA: TGTGCCAGTAGTATATCCGGGGGGGGGAATGAGCAGTTCTTC.

This sequence joins TRBV25-1 and TRBJ2-2; 8 positions agree with TRBD2. The V gene end was trimmed by 4 bases and the J gene end by 1 base; junction bases not matched to a gene: 5. This CDR3 comprises 16 residues. The germline gives CDR1 MGHDK, CDR2 SYGVNS. The CDR3 DNA reads TGTGCCAGCAGTGCGGGGGGGTCTCGGAACACCGGGGAGCTGTTTTTT. Amino acids: CASSAGGSRNTGELFF.

The chain recombines TRBV6-2 or TRBV6-3 with TRBJ2-1, with D possibly matching TRBD1 (5 bases). The germline V gene has CDR1 MNHEY and CDR2 SVGEGT. Between the trimmed V and J ends, which lost 4 bases and 5 bases, there was a span of 12 bases. This CDR3 region has 14 residues. The CDR3 bases are TGTGCCAGCAGTTGGGCAGGGATGGACAATGAGCAGTTCTTC. This translates into CASSWAGMDNEQFF.

In this sample, this clone turned up once. The V call is TRBV6-1, the J call TRBJ2-7; the match to TRBD2 covers 7 bases. In germline, CDR1 is MNHNS, CDR2 SASEGT. The CDR3 sequence is 17 residues long. After removal of 2 bases from V and 4 bases from J, the junction contained 14 bases not matched to a gene. In nucleotides, the CDR3 is TGTGCCAGCAGTGAATTTAAAATGACGGGACTATCTTACGAGCAGTACTTC. Its translation is CASSEFKMTGLSYEQYF.

The sample holds one count of this clone. The gene calls are TRBV5-6 and TRBJ1-2; 7 bases agree with TRBD1. J lost 4 bases, V lost 7 bases, and 10 bases had no gene match. In germline, CDR1 is SGHDT, CDR2 YYEEEE. The CDR3 has 14 amino acids. Here the CDR3 reads CASEPAGTAYGYTF. CDR3 DNA sequence: TGTGCCAGCGAACCGGCCGGGACAGCCTATGGCTACACCTTC.